Below, 4 T cell receptor beta chains from the same sample are listed, as sequenced in a study of blood T cells in healthy people across ages. PCR was performed a second time for about 7 to 11 cycles using a sample-barcoded 5' primer and a J-beta primer mix. Using its own MiXCR run on the 5' RACE reads, TCRdb lists one record per CDR3 protein. The sample holds 800,000 to 950,000 distinct CDR3 sequences, about 28% seen once. This same sample was also part of a study on T cells of mothers and their children.

The sequenced sample was blood. These receptors came from a woman aged 40 to 50 in good health.

The V gene is TRBV29-1, the J gene TRBJ1-2; D not certain. Trimming left V 0 bases short and J 3 bases short, with 8 bases between. Per the germline V gene, CDR1 is SQVTM and CDR2 is ANQGSEA. This CDR3 is 13 amino acids long. The CDR3 spells CSVEDHVDYGYTF. The CDR3 DNA reads TGCAGCGTTGAAGATCACGTAGACTATGGCTACACCTTC.

The chain employs TRBV7-2 and TRBJ1-1; D possibly corresponds to TRBD1 (6 bases). The CDR3 consists of 15 residues. Trimming pared 0 bases from V and 4 bases from J, leaving 12 bases between. The V gene's germline CDR1 is SGHTA and CDR2 FQGNSA. CDR3 in DNA: TGTGCCAGCAGCTTAGCGAAGGGCAGGGGCACTGAAGCTTTCTTT. This encodes CASSLAKGRGTEAFF. The full variable domain, completed using reference TRBV7-2 and TRBJ1-1, is GAGVSQSPSNKVTEKGKDVELRCDPISGHTALYWYRQSLGQGLEFLIYFQGNSAPDKSGLPSDRFSAERTGGSVSTLTIQRTQQEDSAVYLCASSLAKGRGTEAFFGQGTRLTVV.

The chain is built from TRBV9 and TRBJ2-2; TRBD1 might be the D (7 bases). The V and J ends lost 2 bases and 5 bases respectively, with 13 bases between them. Germline loops: CDR1 SGDLS, CDR2 YYNGEE. This CDR3 is 15 amino acids long. The CDR3 DNA is TGTGCCAGCAGCGTTGGCAGGGGGGAAACCGGGGAGCTGTTTTTT. It is translated as CASSVGRGETGELFF.

The chain uses TRBV24-1 and TRBJ2-3, with 10 bases lining up with TRBD2. Trimming removed 9 bases from V and 4 bases from J; junction bases left unmatched: 9. The CDR3 extends over 15 amino acids. Germline V CDR1 and CDR2: KGHDR, SFDVKD. The CDR3 spells CATGVKRGGPDTQYF. The CDR3 DNA follows: TGTGCCACCGGGGTGAAGCGGGGGGGCCCAGATACGCAGTATTTT.